This is a list of T cell receptor beta chains from one sample in a study of shared clonotypes between healthy human individuals. Using immunoSEQ multiplex PCR, the repertoire was profiled, and TCRdb retains in-frame clones only, with some absent. The data show around 1.9 million clones, around 95% seen once. Sequencing used naive CD8+ T cells from PBMCs. The receptors were sampled from a man younger than 35 in good health. Some clones in this sample may be carry-over from other donors' samples. Both conserved end residues are part of each CDR3. Fields, in order: D gene, V gene, J gene, clone size, CDR3 DNA, CDR3 protein. D genes are given only for firm matches. Some rows mark clone size as missing; the rest say once, few, many or name a class of expanded clone.

D: .
V: TRBV11-2
J: TRBJ1-2
size: .
DNA: TGTGCCAGCAGCTTAGGGCAGATCTATGGCTACACCTTC
CDR3: CASSLGQIYGYTF

D: .
V: TRBV27
J: TRBJ2-7
size: .
DNA: TGTGCCAGCAGTCCTCTCCTACTGGTTGGTTTGGATTACGAGCAGTACTTC
CDR3: CASSPLLLVGLDYEQYF

D: .
V: TRBV25-1
J: TRBJ2-5
size: .
DNA: TGTGCCAGCAGTGACATCGTGCTGCAAGAGACCCAGTACTTC
CDR3: CASSDIVLQETQYF

D: .
V: TRBV4-1
J: TRBJ2-7
size: .
DNA: TGCGCCAGCAGCCCCCAGCCGGGTCTCCACTACGAGCAGTACTTC
CDR3: CASSPQPGLHYEQYF

D: .
V: TRBV5-1
J: TRBJ2-7
size: .
DNA: TGCGCCAGCAGCTTGGCCTTCGGTCTGGAAGGATACGAGCAGTACTTC
CDR3: CASSLAFGLEGYEQYF

D: TRBD2
V: TRBV30
J: TRBJ2-3
size: .
DNA: TGTGCCTGGAGGGCGCCCCCCAGGACTAGCGGGATCGGCACAGATACGCAGTATTTT
CDR3: CAWRAPPRTSGIGTDTQYF

D: TRBD2
V: TRBV7-9
J: TRBJ2-1
size: .
DNA: TGTGCCAGCAGCACTAGCGGGAGGAGAAATGAGCAGTTCTTC
CDR3: CASSTSGRRNEQFF

D: .
V: TRBV6-6
J: TRBJ1-3
size: .
DNA: TGTGCCAGCAGTTACTTACAAGGGAACTCTGGAAACACCATATATTTT
CDR3: CASSYLQGNSGNTIYF

D: .
V: TRBV19
J: TRBJ2-1
size: .
DNA: TGTGCCAGTAGTATAGGCTTCGCGCGTGGGGATGAGCAGTTCTTC
CDR3: CASSIGFARGDEQFF

D: .
V: TRBV6-1
J: TRBJ1-1
size: .
DNA: TGTGCCAGCAGTCGAAGTCGGGTTTTGAACACTGAAGCTTTCTTT
CDR3: CASSRSRVLNTEAFF

D: .
V: TRBV28
J: TRBJ2-1
size: .
DNA: TGTGCCAGCAGTTTAACAGGGACGGGCGATGAGCAGTTCTTC
CDR3: CASSLTGTGDEQFF

D: TRBD1
V: TRBV15
J: TRBJ1-5
size: .
DNA: TGTGCCACCAGCTTAGACCGGGACAGGAATCAGCCCCAGCATTTT
CDR3: CATSLDRDRNQPQHF

D: .
V: TRBV5-1
J: TRBJ2-7
size: .
DNA: TGCGCCAGCAGCTTGGCGGACGGAGACGAGCAGTACTTC
CDR3: CASSLADGDEQYF

D: .
V: TRBV19
J: TRBJ2-7
size: .
DNA: TGTGCCAGTAGTTTGGCACTCTCCTACGAGCAGTACTTC
CDR3: CASSLALSYEQYF

D: .
V: TRBV9
J: TRBJ2-3
size: .
DNA: TGTGCCAGCACTAAGGCGGACAGCACAGATACGCAGTATTTT
CDR3: CASTKADSTDTQYF

D: .
V: TRBV6-5
J: TRBJ1-1
size: .
DNA: TGTGCCAGCAGTTACGGGGGAGTAAACACTGAAGCTTTCTTT
CDR3: CASSYGGVNTEAFF

D: .
V: TRBV10-3
J: TRBJ2-7
size: .
DNA: TGTGCCATCAGCGGGACGTTATCCTACGAGCAGTACTTC
CDR3: CAISGTLSYEQYF

D: .
V: TRBV7-3
J: TRBJ2-7
size: .
DNA: TGTGCCAGCAGCCCGCAGACAGGCTGGGACGAGCAGTACTTC
CDR3: CASSPQTGWDEQYF

D: TRBD1
V: TRBV27
J: TRBJ1-1
size: .
DNA: TGTGCCAGCAGTTTAAGTAACAGGGGATACACTGAAGCTTTCTTT
CDR3: CASSLSNRGYTEAFF

D: .
V: TRBV6-5
J: TRBJ2-7
size: .
DNA: TGTGCCAGCAGTTCAGACTGGAATCCCTACGAGCAGTACTTC
CDR3: CASSSDWNPYEQYF

D: TRBD2
V: TRBV9
J: TRBJ2-3
size: .
DNA: TGTGCCAGCAGCGTACGGCGGGAGGGCACAGATACGCAGTATTTT
CDR3: CASSVRREGTDTQYF

D: .
V: TRBV25-1
J: TRBJ1-2
size: .
DNA: TGTGCCAGCAGTGAATGGGACATAACTACGAGGGGCTACACCTTC
CDR3: CASSEWDITTRGYTF

D: .
V: TRBV4-1
J: TRBJ1-1
size: few
DNA: TGCGCCAGCAGTCTCCTCATGAACACTGAAGCTTTCTTT
CDR3: CASSLLMNTEAFF

D: .
V: TRBV29-1
J: TRBJ2-7
size: .
DNA: TGCAGCGTGCAAGACGGGTACGAGCAGTACTTC
CDR3: CSVQDGYEQYF

D: .
V: TRBV27
J: TRBJ2-1
size: .
DNA: TGTGCCAGCAGTTCCTCCACTCGACAGGTTAGCTACAATGAGCAGTTCTTC
CDR3: CASSSSTRQVSYNEQFF

D: .
V: TRBV27
J: TRBJ2-1
size: few
DNA: TGTGCCAGCAGCACCTTGGACAACTACAATGAGCAGTTCTTC
CDR3: CASSTLDNYNEQFF

D: .
V: TRBV27
J: TRBJ2-7
size: .
DNA: TGTGCCAGCAGTTTTCAATCACCGGGCGCGGAGGAGCAGTACTTC
CDR3: CASSFQSPGAEEQYF

D: .
V: TRBV11-2
J: TRBJ2-1
size: .
DNA: TGTGCCAGCAGCTTAGAGGCTACCGAACACAATGAGCAGTTCTTC
CDR3: CASSLEATEHNEQFF

D: .
V: TRBV5-6
J: TRBJ1-2
size: .
DNA: TGTGCCAGCAGCTTGTTGACAGCTAACTACACCTTC
CDR3: CASSLLTANYTF